This is a list of T cell receptor beta chains from one sample in a study of T-cell memory formation after mild COVID-19. One entry per CDR3 protein, called by TCRdb with MiXCR from the 5' RACE reads. The data show about 200,000 distinct CDR3 sequences, with approximately 16% seen just once and 2% to 2.5% held by the top ten. The specimen was PBMCs or a T cell subset sorted from them (not recorded which). The origin of the receptors is an adult woman who had mild COVID-19 (a few samples of this study predate the infection). Cell type and time point are not known. CDR3s include the opening cysteine and the closing phenylalanine or tryptophan. The D gene is left open where the match is weak. The size of a clone is reported for some rows only, either as once, few or many, or as a class for expanded clones.

j_call | v_call | d_call | clone_size | cdr3_aa | cdr3_nt
TRBJ2-3 | TRBV12-3/TRBV12-4 | NA | few | CASSLMAGTDTQYF | TGTGCCAGCAGTTTAATGGCGGGCACAGATACGCAGTATTTT
TRBJ1-2 | TRBV2 | NA | few | CASSPLTYYGYTF | TGTGCCAGCAGTCCCTTGACATACTATGGCTACACCTTC
TRBJ2-1 | TRBV10-3 | NA | few | CAIRGNQGHEQFF | TGTGCCATCAGGGGCAATCAGGGACATGAGCAGTTCTTC
TRBJ1-5 | TRBV18 | NA | few | CASSPQGGGQSNQPQHF | TGTGCCAGCTCACCTCAAGGAGGGGGGCAATCCAATCAGCCCCAGCATTTT
TRBJ2-2 | TRBV7-2 | NA | NA | CASSLVSVTGELFF | TGTGCCAGCAGCTTGGTCAGCGTCACCGGGGAGCTGTTTTTT
TRBJ2-1 | TRBV18 | NA | few | CASSPSREFKQFF | TGTGCCAGCTCACCAAGTCGGGAGTTTAAGCAGTTCTTC
TRBJ1-4 | TRBV3-1 | NA | few | CASSRNLRDSGEKLFF | TGTGCCAGCAGCCGAAACCTCCGGGATTCCGGGGAAAAACTGTTTTTT
TRBJ2-2 | TRBV11-2 | NA | many | CASSFLRRVGSGELFF | TGTGCCAGCAGCTTTCTAAGGAGGGTGGGGTCGGGGGAGCTGTTTTTT
TRBJ2-6 | TRBV30 | NA | few | CAWSMDSGANVLTF | TGTGCCTGGAGTATGGACTCCGGGGCCAACGTCCTGACTTTC
TRBJ2-4 | TRBV5-1 | TRBD1 | many | CASSRQGGKNIQYF | TGCGCCAGCAGCCGACAGGGCGGCAAAAACATTCAGTACTTC
TRBJ2-1 | TRBV5-6 | TRBD2 | NA | CASSLAGEGVMVF | TGTGCCAGCAGCTTGGCCGGGGAGGGTGTCATGGTCTTC
TRBJ1-2 | TRBV5-1 | NA | few | CASSLLASGTPGHGYTF | TGCGCCAGCAGCTTGTTGGCGTCCGGGACCCCCGGGCATGGCTACACCTTC
TRBJ2-2 | TRBV4-2 | NA | NA | CASSQESRQNTGELFF | TGTGCCAGCAGCCAAGAGAGTCGCCAGAATACCGGGGAGCTGTTTTTT
TRBJ2-3 | TRBV5-1 | NA | few | CASSLAVANTDTQYF | TGCGCCAGCAGCTTGGCCGTTGCTAACACAGATACGCAGTATTTT
TRBJ2-3 | TRBV15 | TRBD2 | NA | CATSKGSGGDTQYF | TGTGCCACCAGCAAGGGTAGCGGGGGGGATACGCAGTATTTT
TRBJ1-1 | TRBV27 | NA | few | CASSLNGNMNTEAFF | TGTGCCAGCAGTCTAAATGGGAATATGAACACTGAAGCTTTCTTT
TRBJ2-7 | TRBV10-2 | TRBD2 | few | CASSEGQGGPYEQYF | TGCGCCAGCAGTGAAGGCCAGGGAGGGCCCTACGAGCAGTACTTC
TRBJ2-2 | TRBV5-1 | TRBD1 | NA | CASSLFGRGDRGRQDTGELFF | TGCGCCAGCAGCTTATTTGGCAGGGGGGACAGGGGGCGCCAGGACACCGGGGAGCTGTTTTTT
TRBJ2-7 | TRBV5-1 | TRBD1 | many | CASSSRQGAYEQYF | TGCGCCAGCAGCTCCAGACAGGGGGCGTACGAGCAGTACTTC
TRBJ2-5 | TRBV23-1 | NA | few | CASSPRFSLRFGQETQYF | TGCGCCAGCAGTCCCCGGTTTTCATTGAGGTTTGGCCAAGAGACCCAGTACTTC
TRBJ2-2 | TRBV3-1 | NA | NA | CASSQDRQQGYYRGELFF | TGTGCCAGCAGCCAAGATAGGCAGCAAGGGTACTATCGCGGGGAGCTGTTTTTT
TRBJ1-4 | TRBV7-2 | NA | NA | CASSLYGSEKLFF | TGTGCCAGCAGCTTATACGGAAGTGAAAAACTGTTTTTT
TRBJ2-5 | TRBV5-6 | NA | many | CASSLGRWGETQYF | TGTGCCAGCAGCTTGGGGCGTTGGGGAGAGACCCAGTACTTC
TRBJ1-5 | TRBV20-1 | NA | few | CSASSTGRSNQPQHF | TGCAGTGCTAGTAGTACAGGGAGGAGCAATCAGCCCCAGCATTTT
TRBJ2-7 | TRBV20-1 | TRBD2 | NA | CSARLSLAGYEQYF | TGCAGTGCTAGATTGTCACTAGCGGGGTACGAGCAGTACTTC
TRBJ2-3 | TRBV7-9 | NA | many | CASSSTADTQYF | TGTGCCAGCAGCTCGACTGCGGATACGCAGTATTTT
TRBJ2-1 | TRBV19 | TRBD2 | few | CASSGPSGSKSEQFF | TGTGCCAGTAGTGGACCGAGCGGGAGTAAGTCTGAGCAGTTCTTC
TRBJ2-7 | TRBV27 | NA | NA | CASSLYTSYEQYF | TGTGCCAGCAGTTTGTATACCTCCTACGAGCAGTACTTC
TRBJ1-6 | TRBV6-5 | TRBD1 | NA | CASSAPEQGGGSPLHF | TGTGCCAGCAGTGCCCCGGAGCAGGGGGGAGGTTCACCCCTCCACTTT
TRBJ2-2 | TRBV2 | TRBD1 | NA | CASPPDRDDTGELFF | TGTGCCAGTCCCCCGGACAGGGATGACACCGGGGAGCTGTTTTTT
TRBJ1-1 | TRBV25-1 | TRBD1 | NA | CASSELGQGGTEAFF | TGTGCCAGCAGTGAATTAGGACAGGGGGGTACTGAAGCTTTCTTT
TRBJ2-1 | TRBV6-2/TRBV6-3 | TRBD2 | few | CASSYPPGLAAISSYNEQFF | TGTGCCAGCAGTTACCCCCCGGGACTAGCGGCGATTAGCTCCTACAATGAGCAGTTCTTC
TRBJ2-1 | TRBV12-3/TRBV12-4 | TRBD2 | NA | CASRSGGAYNEQFF | TGTGCCAGCAGGAGCGGGGGGGCGTACAATGAGCAGTTCTTC
TRBJ2-2 | TRBV24-1 | NA | NA | CATSRAGTENTGELFF | TGTGCCACCAGTAGGGCCGGGACGGAGAACACCGGGGAGCTGTTTTTT
TRBJ2-3 | TRBV7-6 | NA | NA | CASSLVIAGSTDTQYF | TGTGCCAGCAGCTTAGTAATTGCAGGGTCCACAGATACGCAGTATTTT
TRBJ2-5 | TRBV4-2 | NA | few | CASSQDRGSLTQYF | TGTGCCAGCAGCCAAGATCGCGGATCGTTGACCCAGTACTTC
TRBJ2-2 | TRBV6-6 | NA | few | CASSYGGNTGELFF | TGTGCCAGCAGTTACGGGGGCAACACCGGGGAGCTGTTTTTT
TRBJ1-2 | TRBV5-1 | NA | NA | CASSWTGTLYGYTF | TGCGCCAGCAGCTGGACCGGGACGCTTTATGGCTACACCTTC
TRBJ2-7 | TRBV20-1 | TRBD2 | few | CSAGTSGSYEQYF | TGCAGTGCTGGGACTAGCGGGAGCTACGAGCAGTACTTC
TRBJ1-5 | TRBV12-3/TRBV12-4 | NA | few | CASSLARVNQPQHF | TGTGCCAGCAGTTTGGCCAGGGTGAATCAGCCCCAGCATTTT
TRBJ2-3 | TRBV25-1 | NA | many | CASSEWAGFSTDTQYF | TGTGCCAGCAGTGAATGGGCGGGATTTAGCACAGATACGCAGTATTTT
TRBJ2-1 | TRBV5-6 | NA | many | CASSQGYNEQFF | TGTGCCAGCAGCCAGGGCTACAATGAGCAGTTCTTC
TRBJ1-2 | TRBV4-1 | NA | NA | CASSPTTGPRDGYTF | TGCGCCAGCAGCCCGACGACAGGTCCCCGCGATGGCTACACCTTC
TRBJ1-3 | TRBV6-6 | NA | few | CASHDLDVSSGNTIYF | TGTGCCAGTCACGATCTGGACGTTAGCTCTGGAAACACCATATATTTT
TRBJ2-5 | TRBV7-9 | NA | NA | CASSLHGTSQTQYF | TGTGCCAGCAGCTTACACGGGACATCTCAGACCCAGTACTTC
TRBJ2-1 | TRBV5-1 | NA | NA | CASSRNGEYNEQFF | TGCGCCAGCAGCCGGAACGGAGAGTACAATGAGCAGTTCTTC
TRBJ1-1 | TRBV10-3 | NA | few | CAISESTGHPEAFF | TGTGCCATCAGTGAGTCTACAGGGCACCCCGAAGCTTTCTTT
TRBJ2-6 | TRBV30 | NA | NA | CAWRHAGANVLTF | TGTGCCTGGAGACATGCTGGGGCCAACGTCCTGACTTTC